This T cell receptor beta chain was profiled in a study of radiotherapy plus CTLA-4 blockade in lung cancer. General study findings and limits: Increased serum interferon-beta after radiation also reportedly predicted response strongly.

Worth noting for this clone: Its antigen is still unknown.

Sequenced by immunoSEQ multiplex PCR; TCRdb stores in-frame clones only, minus some. This table holds 70,000 to 95,000 clones, 70% to 90% found once. This CDR3 is built from 14 residues. Germline V lookup: CDR1 MNHEY, CDR2 SMNVEV (reference sequence). V lost 4 bases to trimming and J lost 5 bases, with 14 bases between them. CTLA-4 blockade with ipilimumab, together with focal radiation, was given to patients with chemo-refractory metastatic non-small-cell lung cancer. The specimen was peripheral blood, collected from a patient treated with radiotherapy plus ipilimumab. The J gene is TRBJ1-2, the V gene TRBV27; D is perhaps TRBD1 (6 bases). The clonotype originates from a human donor with non-small cell lung cancer that progressed on radiotherapy plus ipilimumab. The CDR3 DNA sequence: TGTGCCAGCAGTTCGGACAGAGGAGAGTATGGCTACACCTTC. Protein product: CASSSDRGEYGYTF.